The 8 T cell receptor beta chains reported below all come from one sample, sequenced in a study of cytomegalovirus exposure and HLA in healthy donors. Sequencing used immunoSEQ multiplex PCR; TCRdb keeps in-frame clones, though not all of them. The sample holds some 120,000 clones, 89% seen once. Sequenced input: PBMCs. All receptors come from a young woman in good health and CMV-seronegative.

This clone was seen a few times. CDR3 sequence: CASSYLTQGAEYGYTF. The CDR3 region has the DNA TGTGCCAGCAGTTACCTGACCCAGGGGGCGGAGTATGGCTACACCTTC. The chain is built from TRBV6-6 and TRBJ1-2; 8 nucleotides agree with TRBD1. The CDR3 contains 16 residues. V gave up 2 bases and J gave up 5 bases; unmatched junction bases: 10. Germline assignment: CDR1 MNHNY and CDR2 SVGAGI (reference sequence).

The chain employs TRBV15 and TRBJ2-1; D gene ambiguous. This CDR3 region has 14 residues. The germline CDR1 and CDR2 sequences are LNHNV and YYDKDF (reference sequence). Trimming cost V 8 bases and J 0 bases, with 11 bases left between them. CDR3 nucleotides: TGTGCCACCGCGGAAGAGAGCTCCTACAATGAGCAGTTCTTC. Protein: CATAEESSYNEQFF.

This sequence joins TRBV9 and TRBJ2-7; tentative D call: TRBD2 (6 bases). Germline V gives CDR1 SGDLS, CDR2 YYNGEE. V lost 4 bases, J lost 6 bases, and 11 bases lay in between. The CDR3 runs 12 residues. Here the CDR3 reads CASSPGGAEQYF. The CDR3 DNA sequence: TGTGCCAGCAGCCCCGGAGGGGCCGAGCAGTACTTC.

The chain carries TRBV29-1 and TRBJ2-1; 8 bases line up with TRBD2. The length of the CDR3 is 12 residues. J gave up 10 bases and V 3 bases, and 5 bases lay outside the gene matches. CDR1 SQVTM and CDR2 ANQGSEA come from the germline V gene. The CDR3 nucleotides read TGCAGCGTTGAGAGTAGCGGGATAGAGCAGTTCTTC. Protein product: CSVESSGIEQFF.

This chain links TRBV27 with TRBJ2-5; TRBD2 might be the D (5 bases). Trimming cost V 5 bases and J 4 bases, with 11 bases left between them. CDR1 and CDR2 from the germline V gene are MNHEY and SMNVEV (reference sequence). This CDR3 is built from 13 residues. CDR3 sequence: CASSASRGETQYF. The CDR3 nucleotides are TGTGCCAGCAGTGCCTCACGGGGAGAGACCCAGTACTTC.

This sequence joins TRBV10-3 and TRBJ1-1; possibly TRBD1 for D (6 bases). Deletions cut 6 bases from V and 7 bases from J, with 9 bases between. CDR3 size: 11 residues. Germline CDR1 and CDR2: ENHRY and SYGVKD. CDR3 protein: CAIRDSLEAFF. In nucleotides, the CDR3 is TGTGCCATCAGGGACAGCCTTGAAGCTTTCTTT.

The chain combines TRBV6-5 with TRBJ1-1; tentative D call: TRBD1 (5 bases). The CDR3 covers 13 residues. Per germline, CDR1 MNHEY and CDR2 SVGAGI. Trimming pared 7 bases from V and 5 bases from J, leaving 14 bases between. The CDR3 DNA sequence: TGTGCCAGCATTGGCTTCGGGGGGACTGAAGCTTTCTTT. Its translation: CASIGFGGTEAFF.

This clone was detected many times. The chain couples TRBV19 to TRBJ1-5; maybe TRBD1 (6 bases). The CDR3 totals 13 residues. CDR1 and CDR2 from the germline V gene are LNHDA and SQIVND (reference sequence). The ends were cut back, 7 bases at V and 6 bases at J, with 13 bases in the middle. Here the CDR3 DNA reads TGTGCCAGTAACGGACAGATAAGTCAGCCCCAGCATTTT. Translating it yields CASNGQISQPQHF.